This T cell receptor (beta chain) was identified during a study of shared clonotypes between healthy human individuals. The wider study: Contributing individuals were a couple of females and a few males aged 18 to 49.

The CDR3 is 14 amino acids. V lost 6 bases to trimming and J lost 2 bases, with 12 bases between them. Germline CDR1 and CDR2: SNHLY and FYNNEI. Using immunoSEQ multiplex PCR, the repertoire was profiled, and TCRdb retains in-frame clones only, with some absent. The sample yields about 2.3 million clones, 85% to 95% seen once. The sequence came from a man younger than 35 in good health. Some clones in this sample may be carry-over from other donors' samples. Sequencing used naive CD4+ T cells from PBMCs. Noted subset: CD45RA+ positively selected. The rearrangement links TRBV2 to TRBJ2-3, with TRBD2 as a possible D gene (6 bases). CDR3 sequence reads: CASRGTGDTDTQYF. The DNA for the CDR3 is TGTGCCAGCAGGGGGACGGGAGACACAGATACGCAGTATTTT. The full variable domain, completed using reference TRBV2 and TRBJ2-3, is EPEVTQTPSHQVTQMGQEVILRCVPISNHLYFYWYRQILGQKVEFLVSFYNNEISEKSEIFDDQFSVERPDGSNFTLKIRSTKLEDSAMYFCASRGTGDTDTQYFGPGTRLTVL.